The present entry profiles one TCR beta chain with its context. The sample comes from a study of technical replicates of blood from several donors. Trimming took 4 bases from V and 5 from J; bases not matched to a gene: 11. Looked up from germline, CDR1 is SGHRS and CDR2 is YFSETQ. CDR3 length: 15 residues. Assay used: immunoSEQ multiplex PCR; TCRdb lists only in-frame clones, some missing. Of 100,000 or so clones in the sample, around 95% were seen once. The chain uses TRBV5-1 and TRBJ2-5; TRBD2 matches at 7 bases. The sample consisted of T cells isolated from PBMCs. The clonotype originates from a human donor in good health. The DNA of the CDR3 is TGCGCCAGCAGCCAGTCGCGGGGGAATGAGGAGACCCAGTACTTC. It yields the protein CASSQSRGNEETQYF.